A selection of T cell receptor beta chains follows, all from one sample in a study of T cells in Graves' hyperthyroidism and ophthalmopathy. MiXCR was run by TCRdb on the multiplex PCR reads, yielding one entry per CDR3 protein. Of about 420,000 distinct CDR3 sequences listed, 15% to 19% are singletons. Sequencing was carried out using blood. The receptors stem from a woman younger than 30 with Graves' hyperthyroidism. CDR3s include the opening cysteine and the closing phenylalanine or tryptophan. A D gene is named only where the DNA matches it firmly. Size is omitted from some rows. Given values are once, few, many or a class for expanded clones.

J | size | D | V | CDR3 | DNA
TRBJ1-1 | NA | NA | TRBV9 | CASSVPTRRRAQNTEAFF | TGTGCCAGCAGCGTTCCCACCCGCCGCAGGGCCCAAAACACTGAAGCTTTCTTT
TRBJ2-5 | once | TRBD1 | TRBV7-7 | CASSLGTGTATQYF | TGTGCTAGCAGCTTAGGGACAGGGACGGCGACCCAGTACTTC
TRBJ1-3 | NA | NA | TRBV20-1 | CSASDHGGNTIYF | TGCAGTGCTAGCGACCATGGAGGAAACACCATATATTTT
TRBJ2-1 | many | NA | TRBV7-9 | CASSLRTGQNNEQFF | TGTGCCAGCAGCCTGCGAACGGGGCAGAACAATGAGCAGTTCTTC
TRBJ2-1 | NA | TRBD2 | TRBV7-6 | CASSLAGGWNEQFF | TGTGCCAGCAGTCTCGCGGGAGGATGGAATGAGCAGTTCTTC
TRBJ1-6 | few | NA | TRBV6-1 | CAGVGSPLHF | TGTGCTGGGGTCGGATCACCCCTCCACTTT
TRBJ1-6 | many | NA | TRBV15 | CATSRDVGSPLHF | TGTGCCACCAGCAGAGATGTGGGGTCTCCCCTCCACTTT
TRBJ2-3 | many | NA | TRBV5-4 | CASSLGQDADTQYF | TGTGCCAGCAGCTTAGGGCAGGACGCAGATACGCAGTATTTT
TRBJ2-3 | many | TRBD1 | TRBV6-2/TRBV6-3 | CASSPGQGRTDTQYF | TGTGCCAGCAGCCCCGGACAGGGACGCACAGATACGCAGTATTTT
TRBJ2-2 | many | NA | TRBV6-5 | CASSYDPPPIPGELFF | TGTGCCAGCAGTTACGACCCCCCGCCTATCCCCGGGGAGCTGTTTTTT
TRBJ2-3 | many | TRBD2 | TRBV27 | CATSRGASGGVTLSTDTQYF | TGTGCCACCAGTCGTGGGGCGAGCGGGGGCGTTACTCTCAGCACAGATACGCAGTATTTT
TRBJ2-3 | many | TRBD1 | TRBV6-1 | CASSEGQGPTDTQYF | TGTGCCAGCAGTGAGGGACAGGGCCCCACAGATACGCAGTATTTT
TRBJ1-5 | NA | TRBD1 | TRBV7-9 | CASSLGTGFDQPQHF | TGTGCCAGCAGCTTAGGGACAGGTTTTGATCAGCCCCAGCATTTT
TRBJ2-7 | NA | NA | TRBV5-6 | CASTRLRVTSYEQYF | TGTGCCAGCACCCGATTGAGAGTTACATCCTACGAGCAGTACTTC
TRBJ2-5 | NA | NA | TRBV5-1 | CASSLMMETQYF | TGCGCCAGCAGCTTGATGATGGAGACCCAGTACTTC